The 25 T cell receptor beta chains in this list originate from one sample, sequenced in a study of blood T cells in healthy people across ages. The use of a sample-barcoded 5' primer and a J-beta primer mix characterized a second PCR of roughly 7 to 12 cycles. Each CDR3 protein gets one entry after TCRdb re-called the 5' RACE reads with MiXCR. The table records fewer than 700,000 distinct CDR3 sequences, 40% to 50% of them present only once. The source material was blood. The receptors stem from an elderly man in good health.

The CDR3, as DNA: TGTGCCAGCAGCTTAAACGGACAAACGACTAGCGGGAAAATGCAGTACTTC. Amino acids: CASSLNGQTTSGKMQYF. The chain has TRBV7-8 and TRBJ2-5; 11 nucleotides align to TRBD2. The CDR3 loop spans 17 amino acids. V lost 2 bases and J lost 11; bases outside the gene matches: 16. The germline V gene has CDR1 SGHVS and CDR2 FQNEAQ.

This rearrangement joins TRBV29-1 to TRBJ1-4; 7 bases match TRBD1. V gave up 6 bases and J gave up 7 bases; unmatched junction bases: 11. The V gene's germline CDR1 is SQVTM and CDR2 ANQGSEA. This CDR3 is built from 14 residues. The CDR3 protein is CSVANRGVGEKLFF. CDR3 coding DNA: TGCAGCGTGGCGAACAGGGGAGTGGGTGAAAAACTGTTTTTT.

This chain links TRBV3-1 with TRBJ1-2; D gene uncertain. Germline assignment: CDR1 LGHDT and CDR2 YNNKEL (reference sequence). The V gene lost 3 bases and the J gene lost 3 bases, with 11 bases spanning the gap. This CDR3 comprises 14 residues. The CDR3 reads CASSHPGVDYGYTF. The CDR3 nucleotides are TGTGCCAGCAGCCACCCCGGGGTGGACTATGGCTACACCTTC.

Of note for this clonotype: A read error may be the cause here, since a much bigger clone is one base away. V gene TRBV4-3 combines with J gene TRBJ2-1; no definite D call. The V gene lost 0 bases and the J gene lost 8 bases, with 8 bases spanning the gap. Germline CDR1 reads LGHNA; CDR2 reads YSLEER. The CDR3 runs to 13 residues. The CDR3: CASSQDVYDEQFF. The CDR3 DNA reads TGCGCCAGCAGCCAAGATGTGTACGATGAGCAGTTCTTC.

J is TRBJ1-5 and V is TRBV28, with D possibly being TRBD1 (5 bases). The CDR3 totals 19 residues. The ends were cut back, 3 bases at V and 4 bases at J, with 25 bases in the middle. CDR1 is MDHEN, CDR2 SYDVKM, per germline. The CDR3 sequence is CASSFGGGRGNAYNQPQHF. The DNA of the CDR3 is TGTGCCAGCAGTTTTGGGGGGGGACGTGGGAACGCCTATAATCAGCCCCAGCATTTT.

This sequence joins TRBV7-8 and TRBJ2-7; 8 nucleotides match TRBD1. This CDR3 has 15 residues. Germline CDR1 reads SGHVS; CDR2 reads FQNEAQ. J gave up 1 base and V 1 base, and 3 bases lay outside the gene matches. The CDR3, as DNA: TGTGCCAGCAGCTTAGTCCGGACAGGGTCCTACGAGCAGTACTTC. Translation: CASSLVRTGSYEQYF.

The chain carries TRBV4-3 and TRBJ2-7; D might be TRBD2 (6 bases). Germline lookup yields CDR1 LGHNA and CDR2 YSLEER. V was cut by 0 bases and J by 1 base, with 10 bases left in between. The CDR3 has 15 amino acids. The CDR3 is CASSQEEGRSYEQYF. CDR3 bases: TGCGCCAGCAGCCAAGAGGAGGGGCGGTCCTACGAGCAGTACTTC.

This chain's CDR3 is CASSQDGTAGANVLTF. CDR3 bases: TGTGCCAGCAGCCAAGATGGGACGGCTGGGGCCAACGTCCTGACTTTC. The chain links TRBV4-2 to TRBJ2-6, with D perhaps given as TRBD1 or TRBD2 (5 bases each). Germline CDR1 is LGHNA and CDR2 is YNFKEQ. The CDR3 has 16 residues. The V gene lost 0 bases and the J gene lost 2 bases, with 8 bases spanning the gap.

This clonotype appeared a single time. The chain recombines TRBV5-1 with TRBJ2-3; 10 positions match TRBD2. From germline, CDR1 is SGHRS and CDR2 YFSETQ. The ends lost 6 bases at V and 6 bases at J; junction bases unmatched: 10. The length of the CDR3 is 15 residues. As DNA, the CDR3 is TGCGCCAGCACTCCCCTAGCGGGAGTAGGGGATACGCAGTATTTT. Amino acid sequence: CASTPLAGVGDTQYF.

The rearrangement links TRBV20-1 to TRBJ2-2, with a weak D call TRBD2 (5 bases). The length of the CDR3 is 16 residues. Trimming left V 0 bases short and J 4 bases short, with 15 bases between. Germline loops: CDR1 DFQATT, CDR2 SNEGSKA (reference sequence). The chain's CDR3 is CSARDPLAGTTGELFF. The CDR3 coding sequence is TGCAGTGCTAGAGATCCCCTAGCTGGAACCACCGGGGAGCTGTTTTTT.

The chain has TRBV20-1 and TRBJ1-2; D call uncertain. CDR1 and CDR2 from the germline V gene are DFQATT and SNEGSKA (reference sequence). The CDR3 loop spans 12 amino acids. With 6 bases removed from V and 7 bases from J, the gap between germline ends came to 15 bases. For the CDR3, the DNA is TGCAGTGCGAAAAAGGGCGCCGGTGGCTACACCTTC. Translation gives CSAKKGAGGYTF.

V usage is TRBV20-1 and J usage is TRBJ2-1; the D gene is possibly TRBD1 (5 bases). Looked up from germline, CDR1 is DFQATT and CDR2 is SNEGSKA (reference sequence). V lost 3 bases, J lost 3 bases, and 15 bases lay in between. The CDR3 sequence is 15 residues long. Written as DNA, the CDR3 is TGCAGTGCTAGCTCAGGGAAGGGGAACTACAATGAGCAGTTCTTC. As protein: CSASSGKGNYNEQFF.

The V and J genes are TRBV6-2 or TRBV6-3 and TRBJ2-1; TRBD1 or TRBD2 may be the D gene (6 bases each). This CDR3 contains 16 residues. The V end lost 0 bases, the J end lost 13 bases, and 22 bases lay between the germline ends. The V gene's germline CDR1 is MNHEY and CDR2 SVGEGT. As DNA, the CDR3 is TGTGCCAGCAGTTACTCAGTACAGGGAGGTGGGGAGACCCAGTTCTTC. It codes for CASSYSVQGGGETQFF.

The chain has TRBV6-2 or TRBV6-3 and TRBJ2-5; D unresolved. V lost 2 bases and J lost 11, with 21 bases in between. Germline-derived CDR1 and CDR2 are MNHEY and SVGEGT. The CDR3 totals 15 residues. DNA of the CDR3: TGTGCCAGCAGTTACCCACTTACTATGCGCAATGAGCAGTACTTC. Its translation: CASSYPLTMRNEQYF.

A word on this clonotype: The conserved phenylalanine or tryptophan is not found at the CDR3 terminus, so this likely reflects a read error. The rearrangement joins TRBV6-2 or TRBV6-3 to TRBJ2-3; D may be TRBD2 (6 bases). V lost 7 bases and J lost 3, with 17 bases in between. The CDR3 has 15 residues. Per the germline V gene, CDR1 is MNHEY and CDR2 is SVGEGT. The CDR3, as DNA: TGTGCCAGCACCGACGTGGGCGGACTAACAGATACGCAGTATCTT. Translation: CASTDVGGLTDTQYL.

This clonotype was counted between two and nine times. The chain has TRBV27 and TRBJ2-7, with 9 bases that match TRBD1. Germline-derived CDR1 and CDR2 are MNHEY and SMNVEV (reference sequence). J was trimmed by 5 bases and V by 5 bases; bases with no gene match: 10. The CDR3 has 15 residues. CDR3 sequence reads: CASSVPGTGTHEQYF. The CDR3 coding sequence is TGTGCCAGCAGTGTCCCCGGGACAGGGACCCACGAGCAGTACTTC.

This rearrangement joins TRBV20-1 to TRBJ1-1; 9 nucleotides match TRBD1. Trimming took 3 bases from V and 1 from J; bases not matched to a gene: 3. CDR3 length equals 14 residues. Germline V gene sequence: CDR1 DFQATT, CDR2 SNEGSKA (reference sequence). CDR3 DNA sequence: TGCAGTGCTAGGAACAGGGGGCCGAACACTGAAGCTTTCTTT. It codes for CSARNRGPNTEAFF.

The chain has TRBV9 and TRBJ2-3; 9 bases are a match to TRBD1. Trimming cost V 1 base and J 6 bases; bases outside gene matches: 9. This CDR3 comprises 16 residues. Looked up from germline, CDR1 is SGDLS and CDR2 is YYNGEE. CDR3 in amino acids: CASSVPETGGHDTQYF. The CDR3 DNA reads TGTGCCAGCAGCGTACCGGAGACAGGGGGTCATGATACGCAGTATTTT. Supplemented by reference TRBV9 and TRBJ2-3, the full variable domain reads DSGVTQTPKHLITATGQRVTLRCSPRSGDLSVYWYQQSLDQGLQFLIQYYNGEERAKGNILERFSAQQFPDLHSELNLSSLELGDSALYFCASSVPETGGHDTQYFGPGTRLTVL.

The chain has TRBV20-1 and TRBJ2-2, with 11 nucleotides matching TRBD2. Germline CDR1 and CDR2: DFQATT and SNEGSKA (reference sequence). V lost 5 bases, J lost 6 bases, and 5 bases stayed unmatched. The CDR3 spans 14 residues. The CDR3 DNA is TGCAGTGCTTTCACTAGCGGGAGTGCCGGGGAGCTGTTTTTT. Its protein product is CSAFTSGSAGELFF.

With respect to this clonotype: Since a much larger clone is just one base distant, this may be a read error. The rearrangement uses TRBV7-2 and TRBJ2-7; D is undetermined. This CDR3 is 14 amino acids long. Trimming removed 4 bases at V and 2 bases at J, with 12 bases between. The germline V gene encodes CDR1 SGHTA and CDR2 FQGNSA. The CDR3 DNA follows: TGTGCCAGCAGCTCTGTGACAAAAGCCTACGAGCAGTACTTC. Protein: CASSSVTKAYEQYF.

This clonotype was observed a handful of times. The V gene is TRBV4-1, the J gene TRBJ2-4; D possibly corresponds to TRBD2 (6 bases). This CDR3 spans 19 amino acids. CDR1 is MGHRA and CDR2 is YSYEKL in the germline V gene. V was shortened by 0 bases and J by 0 bases, with 18 bases between the two germline ends. The DNA of the CDR3 is TGCGCCAGCAGCCAAGATTTCGCGGGAACAACCTTAGCCAAAAACATTCAGTACTTC. It yields the protein CASSQDFAGTTLAKNIQYF.

This clonotype has just a few counts. CDR3 sequence reads: CASSLLAPNRDRNYNEQFF. CDR3 coding DNA: TGTGCCAGCAGCCTCCTGGCCCCCAACCGGGACAGAAACTACAATGAGCAGTTCTTC. J is TRBJ2-1 and V is TRBV7-3; 7 bases match TRBD1. With 5 bases clipped from V and 3 bases from J, the junction kept 19 bases outside the gene matches. The CDR3 consists of 19 residues. CDR1 and CDR2 (germline): SGHTA, FQGTGA.

The V and J genes are TRBV4-3 and TRBJ2-5; D is undetermined. The length of the CDR3 is 14 residues. Per the germline V gene, CDR1 is LGHNA and CDR2 is YSLEER. V lost 1 base and J 5 bases, leaving 11 bases between the germline ends. The CDR3 nucleotides are TGCGCCAGCAGCCAAGGACCGGGTCGGGAGACCCAGTACTTC. Protein product: CASSQGPGRETQYF.

This clonotype appeared many times. The J gene is TRBJ2-3, the V gene TRBV5-1; weak D call: TRBD2 (6 bases). Germline CDR1 reads SGHRS; CDR2 reads YFSETQ. V was pared by 5 bases and J by 5 bases, with 15 bases between. The CDR3 is 14 residues long. The CDR3 loop is CASRKAGQGDTQYF. CDR3 coding DNA: TGCGCCAGCAGAAAAGCGGGCCAGGGAGATACGCAGTATTTT.

Ten or more counts support this clonotype. The chain employs TRBV29-1 and TRBJ2-3; D is possibly TRBD1 (5 bases). Germline CDR1 and CDR2: SQVTM and ANQGSEA. This CDR3 has 14 residues. Trimming pared 3 bases from V and 1 base from J, leaving 11 bases between. CDR3 sequence reads: CSVDREVGTDTQYF. The CDR3 DNA reads as TGCAGCGTTGACAGGGAAGTGGGCACAGATACGCAGTATTTT.